This is a list of T cell receptor beta chains from one sample in a study of blood T cell repertoires in COVID-19. Sequencing used immunoSEQ multiplex PCR; TCRdb keeps in-frame clones, though not all of them. Of 180,000 or so clones listed, 60% to 80% are singletons. Sequenced material: PBMCs or T cells enriched from blood (not recorded which). The receptors shown here come from a man aged 60 to 75 who had been exposed to COVID-19. Both conserved end residues are part of each CDR3. The order of the fields is V gene, clone size, J gene, D gene, CDR3 protein, CDR3 DNA. A D gene is named only where the DNA matches it firmly. Some rows have no size entry. The others give once, few or many, or a class for an expanded clone.

V gene: TRBV7-2; clone size: -; J gene: TRBJ1-2; D gene: -; CDR3 protein: CASSLSQGIGGYTF; CDR3 DNA: TGTGCCAGCAGCCTTTCACAGGGAATCGGGGGCTACACCTTC
V gene: TRBV2; clone size: -; J gene: TRBJ1-3; D gene: -; CDR3 protein: CASRGGGNTIYF; CDR3 DNA: TGTGCCAGCAGAGGGGGAGGAAACACCATATATTTT
V gene: TRBV19; clone size: -; J gene: TRBJ1-5; D gene: TRBD1; CDR3 protein: CASSTGTGGNQPQHF; CDR3 DNA: TGTGCCAGTAGTACCGGGACAGGAGGCAATCAGCCCCAGCATTTT
V gene: TRBV19; clone size: -; J gene: TRBJ1-5; D gene: -; CDR3 protein: CASSGSQGGSNQPQHF; CDR3 DNA: TGTGCCAGTAGTGGGTCTCAGGGTGGGAGCAATCAGCCCCAGCATTTT
V gene: TRBV7-2; clone size: -; J gene: TRBJ2-1; D gene: TRBD2; CDR3 protein: CASSGRLAGVNNEQFF; CDR3 DNA: TGTGCCAGCAGCGGGCGACTAGCGGGAGTCAACAATGAGCAGTTCTTC
V gene: TRBV19; clone size: -; J gene: TRBJ1-2; D gene: TRBD1; CDR3 protein: CASSMGQGANIRSNYGYTF; CDR3 DNA: TGTGCCAGTAGTATGGGACAGGGGGCTAACATACGATCTAACTATGGCTACACCTTC
V gene: TRBV20-1; clone size: once; J gene: TRBJ2-3; D gene: TRBD2; CDR3 protein: CSASGGLADVTDTQYF; CDR3 DNA: TGCAGTGCTAGTGGGGGACTAGCGGATGTCACAGATACGCAGTATTTT
V gene: TRBV9; clone size: -; J gene: TRBJ1-3; D gene: -; CDR3 protein: CASGRGQGNRGNTIYF; CDR3 DNA: TGTGCCAGCGGACGCGGGCAGGGGAATAGAGGAAACACCATATATTTT
V gene: TRBV15; clone size: -; J gene: TRBJ2-1; D gene: -; CDR3 protein: CATSRDRGYEQFF; CDR3 DNA: TGTGCCACCAGCAGAGATAGGGGATATGAGCAGTTCTTC
V gene: TRBV7-3; clone size: -; J gene: TRBJ2-2; D gene: -; CDR3 protein: CASSLTDLLGANTGELFF; CDR3 DNA: TGTGCCAGCAGCTTAACGGATCTCTTAGGGGCGAACACCGGGGAGCTGTTTTTT
V gene: TRBV7-2; clone size: -; J gene: TRBJ1-5; D gene: -; CDR3 protein: CASSLVTYQPQHF; CDR3 DNA: TGTGCCAGCAGCTTAGTTACATATCAGCCCCAGCATTTT
V gene: TRBV9; clone size: -; J gene: TRBJ1-2; D gene: -; CDR3 protein: CASSVGPRDTPEGYTF; CDR3 DNA: TGTGCCAGCAGCGTAGGCCCTCGGGACACTCCCGAGGGCTACACCTTC
V gene: TRBV18; clone size: -; J gene: TRBJ2-6; D gene: -; CDR3 protein: CASSLWGQGKAGANVLTF; CDR3 DNA: TGTGCCAGCTCTCTCTGGGGGCAGGGAAAGGCTGGGGCCAACGTCCTGACTTTC
V gene: TRBV13; clone size: many; J gene: TRBJ2-7; D gene: -; CDR3 protein: CASSLYNEQYF; CDR3 DNA: TGTGCCAGCAGCTTATACAACGAGCAGTACTTC
V gene: TRBV6-1; clone size: -; J gene: TRBJ2-3; D gene: TRBD2; CDR3 protein: CASSGLAGEVLRTDTQYF; CDR3 DNA: TGTGCCAGCAGTGGACTAGCGGGAGAGGTTTTGAGAACAGATACGCAGTATTTT
V gene: TRBV5-1; clone size: -; J gene: TRBJ2-3; D gene: TRBD2; CDR3 protein: CASSLDGTSADTQYF; CDR3 DNA: TGCGCCAGCAGCTTGGACGGGACTAGCGCAGATACGCAGTATTTT